Each of the 21 T cell receptor beta chains below was sequenced from the same sample in a study of molecular identifiers for immune sequencing clone quantification. Each CDR3 protein gets one entry after TCRdb re-called the PCR reads with MiXCR. The sample yields about 640,000 distinct CDR3 sequences, 20% seen once. Sequences were obtained from naive CD8+ T cells from blood, with Jurkat cell RNA spiked in. The subset denotes: FACS-sorted CD8+CD4-CCR7+CD45RA+ naive T cells. The receptors derive from a human donor in good health. Some libraries in this study had Jurkat cell RNA spiked in.

With respect to this clonotype: A much larger clone lies a single base off, so this may be a read error. The CDR3 carries no conserved terminal phenylalanine or tryptophan, so it likely arises from a read error. The V call is TRBV7-6, the J call TRBJ1-1; D remains ambiguous. Per the germline V gene, CDR1 is SGHVS and CDR2 is FNYEAQ. There are 13 residues in the CDR3. V was cut by 4 bases and J by 0 bases, with 6 bases left in between. CDR3 sequence reads: CASSYSMNTEAFL. The DNA of the CDR3 is TGTGCCAGCAGCTACAGCATGAACACTGAAGCTTTCTTG.

The chain is built from TRBV20-1 and TRBJ2-1, with D perhaps matching TRBD2 (5 bases). Germline assignment: CDR1 DFQATT and CDR2 SNEGSKA (reference sequence). Deletions cut 7 bases from V and 1 base from J, with 14 bases between. This CDR3 is built from 14 residues. The CDR3 DNA is TGCAGTGTGGGCGTGAGGGTTTCCTACAATGAGCAGTTCTTC. Its translation: CSVGVRVSYNEQFF.

This clonotype was detected only a few times. This sequence joins TRBV20-1 and TRBJ2-1; 13 nucleotides line up with TRBD2. After removal of 3 bases from V and 3 bases from J, the junction contained 8 bases not matched to a gene. The CDR3 length is 17 residues. Germline V lookup: CDR1 DFQATT, CDR2 SNEGSKA (reference sequence). For the CDR3, the DNA is TGCAGTGCTAGTGAGGGACTAGCGGGGTTTATCTACAATGAGCAGTTCTTC. It yields the protein CSASEGLAGFIYNEQFF.

This clonotype was counted a few times. The CDR3 DNA reads TGTGCCAGCAGTCTAGGGAAGACAGATACGCAGTATTTT. Protein: CASSLGKTDTQYF. The J gene is TRBJ2-3, the V gene TRBV6-2 or TRBV6-3; D not resolved. The germline CDR1 and CDR2 sequences are MNHEY and SVGEGT. The CDR3 totals 13 residues. Deletions cut 5 bases from V and 3 bases from J, with 9 bases between.

This clonotype was seen a handful of times. The chain is built from TRBV4-1 and TRBJ1-2; D not certain. This CDR3 is built from 14 residues. The V and J ends lost 1 base and 1 base respectively, with 7 bases between them. CDR1 is MGHRA and CDR2 is YSYEKL in the germline V gene. In nucleotides, the CDR3 is TGCGCCAGCAGCCAAGTTGATCATAACTATGGCTACACCTTC. This gives the protein CASSQVDHNYGYTF.

This sequence joins TRBV6-2 or TRBV6-3 and TRBJ1-5; unclear D gene. This CDR3 is built from 13 residues. Germline V CDR1 and CDR2: MNHEY, SVGEGT. Trimming stripped 10 bases from V and 7 bases from J, with 17 bases between. As DNA, the CDR3 is TGTGCCACCTGGGGTGCCGGGAACCAGCCCCAGCATTTT. The encoded protein is CATWGAGNQPQHF.

This clonotype was detected ten times or more. The J gene is TRBJ2-4, the V gene TRBV19, with 8 bases that match TRBD2. Germline V CDR1 and CDR2: LNHDA, SQIVND (reference sequence). V gave up 6 bases and J gave up 6 bases; unmatched junction bases: 10. The CDR3 has 15 residues. Here the CDR3 DNA reads TGTGCCAGTAGCCGTTTCGCGGGGGGCGGAAACATTCAGTACTTC. It yields the protein CASSRFAGGGNIQYF.

This clonotype was observed a few times. V gene TRBV5-1 combines with J gene TRBJ2-5, with TRBD1 as a possible D gene (6 bases). The CDR3 spans 17 residues. Germline values: CDR1 SGHRS, CDR2 YFSETQ. V shed 0 bases and J shed 2 bases, with 17 bases lying between them. The CDR3 DNA sequence: TGCGCCAGCAGCTTGGGTGAGGGGGTTCGGAGACAAGAGACCCAGTACTTC. Amino acids: CASSLGEGVRRQETQYF.

The chain has TRBV27 and TRBJ2-2, with 7 nucleotides matching TRBD1. Germline lookup yields CDR1 MNHEY and CDR2 SMNVEV (reference sequence). Trimming at V came to 1 base and at J to 6 bases, leaving 5 bases not matched to a gene. The CDR3 totals 15 residues. The CDR3 DNA sequence: TGTGCCAGCAGTTTATTAGGACAGGAATCCGGGGAGCTGTTTTTT. This gives the protein CASSLLGQESGELFF.

In its sample, this clonotype was seen many times. The V gene is TRBV6-6, the J gene TRBJ2-7; D perhaps matches TRBD2 (6 bases). Germline V gives CDR1 MNHNY, CDR2 SVGAGI (reference sequence). Trimming shortened V by 2 bases and J by 3 bases, and 8 bases separated the two germline ends. The CDR3 runs 13 residues. CDR3 protein: CASSYGGDYEQYF. As DNA, the CDR3 is TGTGCCAGCAGTTACGGCGGGGACTACGAGCAGTACTTC.

The chain recombines TRBV7-3 with TRBJ2-7; TRBD2 matches at 11 bases. The germline V gene has CDR1 SGHTA and CDR2 FQGTGA. Unmatched junction bases numbered 6, after V lost 4 bases and J lost 4 bases. The CDR3 has 15 amino acids. The CDR3 spells CASSSGLAGWYEQYF. The CDR3 nucleotides read TGTGCCAGCAGCTCCGGACTAGCGGGTTGGTACGAGCAGTACTTC.

The chain links TRBV10-3 to TRBJ1-6, with TRBD1 as a possible D gene (5 bases). Between the trimmed V and J ends, which lost 3 bases and 9 bases, there was a span of 15 bases. Per the germline V gene, CDR1 is ENHRY and CDR2 is SYGVKD. The CDR3 runs 15 residues. The CDR3 loop is CAISDISDRPSPLHF. CDR3 nucleotides: TGTGCCATCAGTGACATTTCAGACAGACCTTCACCCCTCCACTTT.

This clonotype was recorded many times. The rearrangement joins TRBV2 to TRBJ2-7; TRBD1 matches 7 bases. CDR1 SNHLY and CDR2 FYNNEI come from the germline V gene. Trimming cost V 2 bases and J 2 bases; bases outside gene matches: 6. The length of the CDR3 is 15 residues. CDR3 amino acids: CASSEHPQGPYEQYF. The CDR3 DNA reads TGTGCCAGCAGTGAACACCCACAGGGGCCCTACGAGCAGTACTTC.

This clonotype was seen repeatedly, ten times or more. The chain carries TRBV5-6 and TRBJ2-1, with D unclear. V lost 4 bases, J lost 0 bases, and 5 bases lay in between. The CDR3 extends over 13 amino acids. From germline, CDR1 is SGHDT and CDR2 YYEEEE. The CDR3 DNA follows: TGTGCCAGCAGCCCTGCCTCCTACAATGAGCAGTTCTTC. Its translation: CASSPASYNEQFF. The variable domain in full, completed from reference TRBV5-6 and TRBJ2-1, reads DAGVTQSPTHLIKTRGQQVTLRCSPKSGHDTVSWYQQALGQGPQFIFQYYEEEERQRGNFPDRFSGHQFPNYSSELNVNALLLGDSALYLCASSPASYNEQFFGPGTRLTVL.

A note on this clonotype: Because the CDR3 is missing its conserved closing phenylalanine or tryptophan, this is likely a read error. The chain joins TRBV14 to TRBJ2-1, with D uncertain. The CDR3 is 16 residues long. V lost 2 bases and J lost 0, with 11 bases in between. In germline, CDR1 is SGHDN, CDR2 FVKESK. Here the CDR3 DNA reads TGTGCCAGCAGCCAATACTACACGAGCTCCTACAATGAGCAGTTCCTC. Residues: CASSQYYTSSYNEQFL.

This clonotype has a handful of counts. The chain joins TRBV7-3 to TRBJ2-1; 12 bases map to TRBD2. The germline CDR1 and CDR2 sequences are SGHTA and FQGTGA. The ends lost 5 bases at V and 8 bases at J; junction bases unmatched: 10. There are 16 residues in the CDR3. The CDR3 DNA reads TGTGCCAGCAGCCTCTCCGGGACTAGCGGGTTTGATGAGCAGTTCTTC. Its translation is CASSLSGTSGFDEQFF.

Points on this clonotype: This clone may be a read error of a much larger clone one base away. This likely comes from a read error, as the CDR3 has no conserved phenylalanine or tryptophan at its end. The V gene is TRBV12-3 or TRBV12-4, the J gene TRBJ2-1; a weak D match, TRBD1 (6 bases). The CDR3 length is 13 residues. Trimming took off 5 bases at V and 7 bases at J, with 12 bases between the two ends. This CDR3 reads CASSIIRGNEQFS. The DNA of the CDR3 is TGTGCCAGCAGTATCATCAGGGGAAATGAGCAGTTCTCC.

This clonotype was detected ten times or more. V is TRBV10-3 and J is TRBJ1-5, with D possibly TRBD1 on 6 matching bases. Germline CDR1 is ENHRY and CDR2 is SYGVKD. V was cut by 2 bases and J by 2 bases, with 10 bases left in between. The CDR3 has 15 residues. This CDR3 reads CAISEGTLGNQPQHF. In DNA, the CDR3 is TGTGCCATCAGTGAGGGGACACTGGGCAATCAGCCCCAGCATTTT.

A note on this clonotype: One base away lies a much larger clone, so this may be a sequencing read error. The J gene is TRBJ2-1, the V gene TRBV9, with no clear D. The CDR3 covers 12 residues. V gave up 4 bases and J gave up 12 bases, with 14 bases separating them. Looked up from germline, CDR1 is SGDLS and CDR2 is YYNGEE. The CDR3: CASSTDPYGQFF. CDR3 bases: TGTGCCAGCAGCACAGACCCCTATGGGCAGTTCTTC.

This clonotype turned up a few times. The V and J genes are TRBV4-3 and TRBJ2-1, with D perhaps matching TRBD1 (6 bases). The germline V gene has CDR1 LGHNA and CDR2 YSLEER. V was shortened by 1 base and J by 9 bases, with 16 bases between the two germline ends. The CDR3 length is 15 residues. As DNA, the CDR3 is TGCGCCAGCAGCCAAGGGGGGCGGTCATCCATTGAGCAGTTCTTC. It is translated as CASSQGGRSSIEQFF.

CDR3 sequence: CATSREVGLAGVPGELFF. The CDR3, as DNA: TGTGCCACCAGCAGAGAAGTGGGACTAGCGGGAGTCCCCGGGGAGCTGTTTTTT. The chain links TRBV15 to TRBJ2-2; 14 bases agree with TRBD2. The CDR3 has 18 amino acids. With 0 bases clipped from V and 6 bases from J, the junction kept 6 bases outside the gene matches. Germline loops: CDR1 LNHNV, CDR2 YYDKDF (reference sequence).